This is a list of T cell receptor beta chains from one sample in a study of blood T cell repertoires in COVID-19. Method: immunoSEQ multiplex PCR; TCRdb's copy keeps in-frame clones and lacks some. The sample lists over 85,000 clones, 87% seen once, with roughly 4.9% in the top ten. Sequenced input: peripheral blood. These receptors all stem from a human donor in a cohort sampled during active COVID-19. Each CDR3 is given without its conserved first and last residue.

J: TRBJ1-2; V: TRBV6-5; CDR3: ASSLDREYGYT
J: TRBJ1-5; V: TRBV7-6; CDR3: ASSLASGAGQPQH
J: TRBJ1-5; V: TRBV6-5; CDR3: ASRRDTLEPQH
J: TRBJ2-7; V: TRBV18; CDR3: ASSPDVGTYEQY
J: TRBJ2-1; V: TRBV30; CDR3: AWSPIVGLNEQF
J: TRBJ1-5; V: TRBV6-2/TRBV6-3; CDR3: ASSPPNQPQH
J: TRBJ1-6; V: TRBV5-1; CDR3: ASSWGDRVHNSPLH
J: TRBJ2-1; V: TRBV5-1; CDR3: ASSLDLAGAREQF
J: TRBJ1-4; V: TRBV6-2/TRBV6-3; CDR3: ASSSNRDTVLEKLF
J: TRBJ1-1; V: TRBV28; CDR3: ASSLPAVEAF
J: TRBJ2-4; V: TRBV27; CDR3: ASSPMAGEGDIQY
J: TRBJ2-7; V: TRBV19; CDR3: ASSAGTGGRYEQY
J: TRBJ2-7; V: TRBV4-3; CDR3: ASSPKAQGSYEQY
J: TRBJ2-2; V: TRBV4-2; CDR3: ASSQDSTSGKGELF
J: TRBJ2-1; V: TRBV7-3; CDR3: ASSLSPSGTLPYNEQF
J: TRBJ2-1; V: TRBV5-5; CDR3: ASSLGGSTPYNEQF
J: TRBJ2-2; V: TRBV15; CDR3: ATSSPGTGELF
J: TRBJ2-2; V: TRBV10-3; CDR3: AISESRGQGIGELF
J: TRBJ1-1; V: TRBV18; CDR3: ASSPDRGGNTEAF
J: TRBJ1-1; V: TRBV7-8; CDR3: ASSWDSLNTEAF
J: TRBJ1-3; V: TRBV5-1; CDR3: ASSWGDSTSGNTIY
J: TRBJ2-7; V: TRBV3-1/TRBV3-2; CDR3: ASSQEGGLAAYEQY
J: TRBJ2-7; V: TRBV13; CDR3: ASSRQGSGQY
J: TRBJ2-3; V: TRBV3-1/TRBV3-2; CDR3: ASSKASGGYTDTQY
J: TRBJ2-7; V: TRBV4-1; CDR3: ASSQVEGDEQY
J: TRBJ1-5; V: TRBV7-2; CDR3: ASSLGTGNQPQH
J: TRBJ1-1; V: TRBV5-6; CDR3: ASSLGAGARAF